Listed below are T cell receptor beta chains from one sample, sequenced in a study of blood T cells in healthy people across ages. TCRdb itself ran the 5' RACE reads through MiXCR, one entry per CDR3 protein. The sample yields about 650,000 distinct CDR3 sequences, roughly 32% seen once. The sample consisted of blood. These receptors originate from a woman over 75 in good health. Both conserved end residues are part of each CDR3. The D gene is left open where the match is weak. The size entry is marked missing in some rows and otherwise reads once, few, many or a size class.

J gene	V gene	clone size	D gene	CDR3 protein	CDR3 DNA
TRBJ1-1	TRBV3-1	few	TRBD1	CASSPAIDRGTEAFF	TGTGCCAGCAGCCCCGCAATCGACAGGGGGACTGAAGCTTTCTTT
TRBJ2-1	TRBV5-1	many	.	CASSQRQAGTAFF	TGCGCCAGCAGCCAGCGCCAGGCAGGGACGGCGTTCTTC
TRBJ2-7	TRBV7-9	.	TRBD2	CASSPPPSGRRYEQYF	TGTGCCAGCAGCCCCCCCCCGAGCGGGAGAAGGTACGAGCAGTACTTC
TRBJ2-5	TRBV6-9	many	TRBD2	CASSYWGGLGTSGGPHETQYF	TGTGCCAGCAGTTATTGGGGCGGCTTAGGGACTAGCGGGGGGCCCCACGAGACCCAGTACTTC
TRBJ2-3	TRBV3-1	many	.	CASSQDFDTDTQYF	TGTGCCAGCAGCCAAGATTTTGACACAGATACGCAGTATTTT
TRBJ2-7	TRBV6-6	many	TRBD2	CASSSRRVGHSGGAYEQYF	TGTGCCAGCAGTTCCCGGCGCGTCGGACATAGCGGGGGGGCCTACGAGCAGTACTTC
TRBJ2-7	TRBV20-1	many	.	CSGWRTSSYEQYF	TGCAGTGGTTGGCGGACTTCCTCCTACGAGCAGTACTTC
TRBJ2-3	TRBV20-1	.	TRBD2	CSARVPSGRPGLTDTRYF	TGCAGTGCTAGAGTTCCTAGCGGGAGGCCGGGGCTCACAGATACGCGGTATTTT
TRBJ2-1	TRBV7-3	.	TRBD1	CASRRAGGGEQFF	TGTGCCAGCAGGAGGGCAGGGGGTGGTGAGCAGTTCTTC
TRBJ2-3	TRBV7-2	many	.	CASSPLLDTQYF	TGTGCCAGCAGTCCCCTCCTAGATACGCAGTATTTT
TRBJ2-7	TRBV14	.	TRBD1	CASSLGQGCHEQYF	TGTGCCAGCAGCCTGGGACAGGGGTGCCACGAGCAGTACTTC
TRBJ1-2	TRBV30	few	TRBD1	CAWSPLGQGAGYGYTF	TGTGCCTGGAGTCCCCTCGGACAGGGGGCTGGCTATGGCTACACCTTC
TRBJ2-1	TRBV6-2/TRBV6-3	many	.	CASSYSTLAGGNNEQFF	TGTGCCAGCAGTTACTCGACGCTTGCCGGGGGTAACAATGAGCAGTTCTTC
TRBJ1-1	TRBV7-9	few	.	CASSPRDNGLEAFF	TGTGCCAGCAGCCCCCGGGACAATGGACTTGAAGCTTTCTTT
TRBJ2-7	TRBV6-5	many	.	CASTDRAGAYEQYF	TGTGCCAGCACTGACCGGGCAGGGGCCTACGAGCAGTACTTC
TRBJ2-1	TRBV6-1	once	TRBD2	CATTSRAGGYNEQFF	TGTGCCACCACGTCTAGAGCGGGGGGCTACAATGAGCAGTTCTTC
TRBJ1-2	TRBV20-1	many	TRBD1	CSAPGQGSFYGYTF	TGCAGTGCGCCAGGACAGGGCTCCTTCTATGGCTACACCTTC
TRBJ1-1	TRBV24-1	.	.	CATSGPVNTEAFF	TGTGCCACCAGCGGGCCCGTGAACACTGAAGCTTTCTTT
TRBJ2-5	TRBV7-7	many	TRBD1	CASSLAGQGAFETQYF	TGTGCTAGCAGCTTAGCCGGACAGGGGGCTTTTGAGACCCAGTACTTC
TRBJ2-3	TRBV20-1	few	.	CSASFWETPDTQYF	TGCAGTGCTAGTTTTTGGGAGACCCCAGATACGCAGTATTTT
TRBJ2-1	TRBV30	many	.	CAWISGRLYNEQFF	TGTGCCTGGATATCGGGACGGCTCTACAATGAGCAGTTCTTC
TRBJ2-3	TRBV7-8	many	TRBD1	CASSDVGAGGTQYF	TGTGCCAGCAGCGACGTAGGGGCAGGGGGTACGCAGTATTTT
TRBJ2-2	TRBV5-1	few	TRBD1	CASSHGTGGNTGELFF	TGCGCCAGCAGCCATGGGACAGGGGGTAACACCGGGGAGCTGTTTTTT
TRBJ2-2	TRBV5-5	.	TRBD2	CASSLGTSGGTNTGELFF	TGTGCCAGCAGCTTGGGGACTAGCGGGGGGACGAACACCGGGGAGCTGTTTTTT
TRBJ1-1	TRBV7-9	many	.	CASSPPGWKAFF	TGTGCCAGCAGCCCCCCTGGTTGGAAAGCTTTCTTT
TRBJ2-1	TRBV5-1	.	.	CASSLGPGGYNEQFF	TGCGCCAGCAGCTTGGGTCCCGGCGGCTACAATGAGCAGTTCTTC
TRBJ2-7	TRBV10-3	.	.	CAIARRAEGYEQYF	TGTGCCATCGCCCGACGGGCCGAGGGCTACGAGCAGTACTTC
TRBJ1-4	TRBV30	.	.	CAWSSGTNIEKLFF	TGTGCCTGGAGCTCCGGGACAAACATCGAAAAACTGTTTTTT
TRBJ2-1	TRBV29-1	many	.	CSARRGGGDEQFF	TGCAGCGCCCGCCGGGGAGGAGGGGATGAGCAGTTCTTC
TRBJ1-3	TRBV29-1	.	.	CSTVSGNTIYF	TGCAGTACAGTTTCTGGAAACACCATATATTTT
TRBJ2-3	TRBV7-2	many	TRBD2	CASSLAREANTQYF	TGTGCCAGCAGCTTAGCGCGGGAGGCAAATACGCAGTATTTT
TRBJ2-3	TRBV14	many	.	CASSQDYRRTDTQYF	TGTGCCAGCAGCCAAGATTACAGACGCACAGATACGCAGTATTTT
TRBJ2-7	TRBV29-1	.	TRBD2	CSVALRWSSGTSPYEQYF	TGCAGCGTTGCCTTACGTTGGTCGTCCGGGACTAGTCCCTACGAGCAGTACTTC
TRBJ2-5	TRBV7-9	.	.	CASSLVLFWEQYF	TGTGCCAGCAGCCTTGTACTATTCTGGGAGCAGTACTTC
TRBJ2-3	TRBV9	.	TRBD1	CASSVGQAPNTQYF	TGTGCCAGCAGCGTGGGACAGGCCCCAAATACGCAGTATTTT
TRBJ1-6	TRBV2	.	TRBD1	CASVQEGARSPLHF	TGTGCCAGCGTTCAAGAGGGGGCTAGATCACCCCTCCACTTT
TRBJ2-1	TRBV3-1	.	.	CASSQGGAWANEQFF	TGTGCCAGCAGCCAAGGGGGGGCATGGGCCAATGAGCAGTTCTTC
TRBJ2-5	TRBV12-5	many	.	CASGLVHGRQETQYF	TGTGCTAGTGGTTTGGTACATGGGAGGCAAGAGACCCAGTACTTC
TRBJ2-7	TRBV20-1	many	TRBD1	CSANPGQGSEQYF	TGCAGTGCTAACCCGGGACAGGGGTCCGAGCAGTACTTC
TRBJ2-5	TRBV27	.	.	CASSLSAAETQYF	TGTGCCAGCAGTTTATCGGCCGCGGAGACCCAGTACTTC
TRBJ2-5	TRBV2	many	TRBD1	CASSSSHRGGETQYF	TGTGCCAGCAGTTCGTCTCACAGGGGCGGAGAGACCCAGTACTTC
TRBJ2-2	TRBV29-1	.	.	CSVDGRGAGELFF	TGCAGCGTTGACGGCAGGGGGGCCGGGGAGCTGTTTTTT
TRBJ2-1	TRBV11-3	few	TRBD1	CASSFEGGLAYNEQFF	TGTGCCAGCAGCTTCGAAGGGGGCTTGGCGTACAATGAGCAGTTCTTC
TRBJ2-1	TRBV20-1	many	TRBD2	CSATGTSGAYNEQFF	TGCAGTGCTACCGGGACTAGCGGGGCTTACAATGAGCAGTTCTTC
TRBJ2-3	TRBV5-1	many	TRBD1	CASSLAFRGQSTDTQYF	TGCGCCAGCAGCTTGGCGTTTAGGGGGCAGAGCACAGATACGCAGTATTTT
TRBJ1-5	TRBV7-8	many	.	CASSLNRENLAYQPQHF	TGTGCCAGCAGCTTAAACAGGGAAAACCTAGCTTATCAGCCCCAGCATTTT
TRBJ2-3	TRBV27	once	.	CASTRQMAYTDTQYF	TGTGCCAGCACCAGGCAGATGGCTTACACAGATACGCAGTATTTT
TRBJ1-2	TRBV2	few	.	CASSDERGYTF	TGTGCCAGCAGTGATGAGCGGGGCTACACCTTC
TRBJ2-7	TRBV6-1	many	.	CASLWTPGASSYEQYF	TGTGCCAGCCTCTGGACCCCGGGCGCTAGCTCCTACGAGCAGTACTTC
TRBJ2-5	TRBV27	.	.	CAGSLGAGYQETQYF	TGTGCCGGCAGTTTAGGGGCAGGGTACCAAGAGACCCAGTACTTC
TRBJ2-5	TRBV7-7	many	TRBD2	CASSPGLFGRETQYF	TGTGCTAGCAGCCCGGGACTATTTGGGCGAGAGACCCAGTACTTC
TRBJ2-1	TRBV13	.	TRBD2	CASSLGPRWSGRELNEQFF	TGTGCCAGCAGCTTAGGCCCCCGGTGGAGCGGGAGGGAGCTCAATGAGCAGTTCTTC
TRBJ1-2	TRBV7-2	many	.	CASSPSGIAYGYTF	TGTGCCAGCAGCCCTTCGGGGATAGCCTATGGCTACACCTTC
TRBJ1-2	TRBV7-2	.	TRBD1	CASSPRQGRSGYGYTF	TGTGCCAGCAGCCCCCGACAGGGAAGGTCCGGGTATGGCTACACCTTC
TRBJ2-7	TRBV20-1	many	.	CSATGSSNEQYF	TGCAGTGCTACAGGATCCTCTAACGAGCAGTACTTC
TRBJ2-5	TRBV5-1	many	.	CASSLDGVETQYF	TGCGCCAGCAGCTTGGATGGGGTAGAGACCCAGTACTTC
TRBJ2-5	TRBV18	once	TRBD1	CASSSGQGDASRETQYF	TGTGCCAGCTCATCGGGACAGGGGGACGCCTCTAGGGAGACCCAGTACTTC
TRBJ1-5	TRBV7-3	many	TRBD1	CASSLPLDRGNQPQHF	TGTGCCAGCAGCCTGCCCCTAGACAGGGGGAATCAGCCCCAGCATTTT
TRBJ2-1	TRBV28	.	.	CASRPFGGVSAYNEQFF	TGTGCCAGCAGGCCCTTCGGGGGAGTAAGCGCCTACAATGAGCAGTTCTTC
TRBJ2-3	TRBV5-1	.	TRBD2	CATHSGGVTDTQYF	TGCGCCACCCACAGCGGGGGGGTCACAGATACGCAGTATTTT